The 8 T cell receptor beta chains reported below all come from one sample, sequenced in a study of beta chain features in type 1 diabetes. Expressed TCRB transcripts were sequenced because the entire RNA isolate underwent reverse transcription. Clones were sequenced by immunoSEQ multiplex PCR, and TCRdb holds only the in-frame ones, with some missing. The table shows around 430,000 clones, with roughly 30% occurring only once. The sequenced sample consisted of naive CD4+ T cells from blood. The receptors were sampled from a young man in good health.

The sample holds a few counts of this clone. The rearrangement joins TRBV30 to TRBJ2-7; D is uncertain. The CDR3 runs to 11 residues. The V end was cut by 3 bases, the J end by 2 bases, with 5 bases between. Per germline, CDR1 GTSNPN and CDR2 SVGIG (reference sequence). CDR3 region: CAWRAPYEQYF. The DNA for the CDR3 is TGTGCCTGGAGGGCCCCCTACGAGCAGTACTTC.

V gene TRBV7-2 combines with J gene TRBJ2-1, with 10 bases identical to TRBD2. Germline-derived CDR1 and CDR2 are SGHTA and FQGNSA. The CDR3 has 17 residues. The ends lost 0 bases at V and 4 bases at J; junction bases unmatched: 6. The CDR3 here is CASSLASGLAPYNEQFF. CDR3 nucleotides: TGTGCCAGCAGCTTAGCGTCGGGACTAGCGCCGTACAATGAGCAGTTCTTC.

This clone was seen a few times. The chain joins TRBV7-2 to TRBJ2-5; the match to TRBD1 covers 7 bases. V shed 2 bases, J shed 2 bases, and the junction held 8 bases outside the gene matches. The CDR3 sequence is 16 residues long. CDR1 is SGHTA, CDR2 FQGNSA, per germline. The CDR3 DNA reads TGTGCCAGCAGCTTAAGGCCGGGACAGCCTCAAGAGACCCAGTACTTC. Amino acid sequence: CASSLRPGQPQETQYF.

The chain is built from TRBV10-3 and TRBJ2-3; 7 bases line up with TRBD1. CDR1 and CDR2 (germline): ENHRY, SYGVKD. CDR3 length: 17 amino acids. The V and J ends lost 2 bases and 1 base, in that order; junction bases with no gene match: 9. CDR3 sequence reads: CAISEKAIRGRTDTQYF. For the CDR3, the DNA is TGTGCCATCAGTGAGAAAGCAATAAGGGGGCGCACAGATACGCAGTATTTT.

The chain links TRBV7-9 to TRBJ1-2; D unresolved. This CDR3 has 17 amino acids. Germline loops: CDR1 SEHNR, CDR2 FQNEAQ (reference sequence). Between the trimmed V and J ends, which lost 6 bases and 3 bases, there was a span of 23 bases. CDR3 amino acids: CASSLSRGPNQDYGYTF. The CDR3 DNA sequence: TGTGCCAGCAGTTTGAGTCGAGGACCGAACCAGGACTATGGCTACACCTTC.

The J gene is TRBJ1-3, the V gene TRBV30; 7 nucleotides line up with TRBD1. The length of the CDR3 is 15 residues. V was pared by 3 bases and J by 0 bases, with 5 bases of the junction left unmatched. The V gene's germline CDR1 is GTSNPN and CDR2 SVGIG (reference sequence). The CDR3, as DNA: TGTGCCTGGAGGCGTAGGGACAGCTCTGGAAACACCATATATTTT. Encoded protein: CAWRRRDSSGNTIYF.

This clone was observed a handful of times. This chain links TRBV10-3 with TRBJ2-5, with 8 bases matching TRBD2. CDR1 and CDR2 (germline): ENHRY, SYGVKD. V gave up 0 bases and J gave up 5 bases; unmatched junction bases: 5. The CDR3 loop spans 15 amino acids. CDR3 DNA sequence: TGTGCCATCAGTGAGTCAGCGGGAGACGGGGAGACCCAGTACTTC. It yields the protein CAISESAGDGETQYF.

The chain employs TRBV5-4 and TRBJ2-3, with D tentatively TRBD2 (5 bases). The CDR3 is 15 amino acids. CDR1 and CDR2 (germline): SGHNT, YYREEE (reference sequence). Trimming took 2 bases from V and 5 from J, leaving 15 bases between them. The CDR3 region has the DNA TGTGCCAGCAGCTTAGCGGCTGCGGGTGGAGATACGCAGTATTTT. Encoded protein: CASSLAAAGGDTQYF. Using reference TRBV5-4 and TRBJ2-3 for the parts outside the CDR3, the full variable domain is ETGVTQSPTHLIKTRGQQVTLRCSSQSGHNTVSWYQQALGQGPQFIFQYYREEENGRGNFPPRFSGLQFPNYSSELNVNALELDDSALYLCASSLAAAGGDTQYFGPGTRLTVL.